These T cell receptor beta chains were read from a single sample in a study of cytomegalovirus exposure and HLA in healthy donors. Some clones are missing from TCRdb's copy, which holds only in-frame ones; the method was immunoSEQ multiplex PCR. The data hold 100,000 to 150,000 clones, with about four fifths observed a single time. Sequencing was carried out using PBMCs. The receptors originated from a woman in her forties or fifties in good health and CMV-seropositive. CDR3s include the opening cysteine and the closing phenylalanine or tryptophan. Each record gives: D gene, clone size, CDR3 length, J gene, V gene, CDR3 protein, CDR3 DNA. D genes are given only for firm matches. Part of the rows lack a size; the others show once, few, many or a class for expanded clones.

- - 14 TRBJ2-2 TRBV28 CASNQGRGAGELFF TGTGCCAGCAACCAGGGTCGCGGTGCCGGGGAGCTGTTTTTT
TRBD1 few 16 TRBJ2-1 TRBV7-9 CASSGGQALSRNEQFF TGTGCCAGCAGCGGAGGACAGGCACTCTCGCGGAATGAGCAGTTCTTC
TRBD1 - 14 TRBJ1-2 TRBV13 CASSLGQGAGGYTF TGTGCCAGCAGCCTAGGACAGGGGGCTGGTGGCTACACCTTC
TRBD2 - 19 TRBJ2-3 TRBV4-1 CASSPYGQAGGPSTDTQYF TGCGCCAGCAGCCCTTACGGTCAGGCGGGAGGCCCCAGCACAGATACGCAGTATTTT
- - 15 TRBJ2-7 TRBV7-2 CASSTDGGLLYEQYF TGTGCCAGCAGTACCGACGGGGGTTTGCTCTACGAGCAGTACTTC
- - 15 TRBJ2-7 TRBV4-3 CASSQDAGEVDEQYF TGCGCCAGCAGCCAAGATGCCGGGGAGGTGGACGAGCAGTACTTC
TRBD2 - 16 TRBJ2-3 TRBV9 CASSVGPAGGTDTQYF TGTGCCAGCAGCGTAGGACCAGCGGGGGGCACAGATACGCAGTATTTT
- - 13 TRBJ2-1 TRBV9 CASSVSLSGEQFF TGTGCCAGCAGCGTCTCCCTGAGTGGTGAGCAGTTCTTC
- - 14 TRBJ1-3 TRBV9 CASSTDTLGNTIYF TGTGCCAGCAGCACGGACACTCTTGGGAACACCATATATTTT
TRBD2 - 17 TRBJ2-4 TRBV30 CAWKEMRSGGPGNIQYF TGTGCCTGGAAGGAAATGCGGAGCGGGGGCCCGGGGAACATTCAGTACTTC
- once 14 TRBJ1-1 TRBV11-3 CASSLLGEGTEAFF TGTGCCAGCAGCTTGTTAGGGGAGGGCACTGAAGCTTTCTTT
- - 15 TRBJ1-4 TRBV5-4 CASSLLGGLNEKLFF TGTGCCAGCAGCCTGCTCGGGGGTTTGAATGAAAAACTGTTTTTT
TRBD2 - 19 TRBJ2-7 TRBV19 CASSTGTSGRGLPPYEQYF TGTGCCAGTAGTACCGGGACTAGCGGGAGGGGTCTGCCACCCTACGAGCAGTACTTC
- - 16 TRBJ2-6 TRBV5-1 CASSLAGNSGANVLTF TGCGCCAGCAGCTTGGCAGGGAACTCTGGGGCCAACGTCCTGACTTTC
- - 13 TRBJ1-2 TRBV5-8 CASSSQGFWGYTF TGTGCCAGCAGCTCCCAGGGATTCTGGGGCTACACCTTC
- once 14 TRBJ1-2 TRBV7-9 CASSLLNGRSGYTF TGTGCCAGCAGCTTATTAAACGGTCGATCTGGCTACACCTTC
- - 10 TRBJ2-7 TRBV5-3 CARSPYEQYF TGTGCCAGAAGCCCGTACGAGCAGTACTTC
TRBD1 - 13 TRBJ2-7 TRBV5-5 CASSRTGVHEQYF TGTGCCAGCAGCCGGACAGGGGTCCACGAGCAGTACTTC
TRBD2 - 16 TRBJ2-5 TRBV9 CASSGGLAETQETQYF TGTGCCAGCAGCGGCGGACTAGCGGAGACCCAAGAGACCCAGTACTTC
TRBD2 few 15 TRBJ2-7 TRBV10-3 CAIVGTSGVGYEQYF TGTGCCATCGTGGGGACTAGCGGGGTCGGGTACGAGCAGTACTTC
- few 15 TRBJ2-5 TRBV4-1 CARWGFAGSGETQYF TGCGCCAGATGGGGGTTTGCGGGGAGCGGAGAGACCCAGTACTTC
- - 13 TRBJ2-7 TRBV27 CASSSQISYEQYF TGTGCCAGCAGTTCACAGATTTCCTACGAGCAGTACTTC
- - 17 TRBJ1-2 TRBV4-3 CASSQDPDDGENYGYTF TGCGCCAGCAGCCAAGACCCCGACGACGGGGAAAACTATGGCTACACCTTC
- - 16 TRBJ2-1 TRBV9 CASSARGGFVGNEQFF TGTGCCAGCAGCGCGAGGGGGGGTTTCGTGGGAAATGAGCAGTTCTTC
- - 15 TRBJ1-5 TRBV2 CASSERAGANQPQHF TGTGCCAGCAGTGAACGGGCAGGGGCCAATCAGCCCCAGCATTTT
- - 15 TRBJ1-4 TRBV7-2 CASSLLGTPNEKLFF TGTGCCAGCAGCTTGTTGGGGACACCCAATGAAAAACTGTTTTTT
TRBD2 - 14 TRBJ2-7 TRBV27 CASSHRGTSGRAVF TGTGCCAGCAGCCACCGGGGGACTAGCGGGAGGGCCGTCTTC
TRBD1 - 15 TRBJ2-3 TRBV6-6 CASSYPDRATDTQYF TGTGCCAGCAGTTACCCGGACAGGGCAACAGATACGCAGTATTTT
- once 12 TRBJ1-2 TRBV27 CASSASRGGYTF TGTGCCAGCAGTGCCAGCCGGGGGGGCTACACCTTC
TRBD2 - 17 TRBJ2-3 TRBV4-3 CASSHWTSGGRADTQYF TGCGCCAGCAGCCACTGGACTAGCGGGGGTCGGGCAGATACGCAGTATTTT
- - 16 TRBJ2-2 TRBV6-5 CASSYSGRRDTGELFF TGTGCCAGCAGTTACTCGGGGAGGAGGGACACCGGGGAGCTGTTTTTT
TRBD2 - 15 TRBJ2-1 TRBV7-9 CASSLLAGSYNEQFF TGTGCCAGCAGCTTATTAGCGGGGAGCTACAATGAGCAGTTCTTC
- - 16 TRBJ1-1 TRBV7-9 CASSSVGGRGDTEAFF TGTGCCAGCAGCTCCGTCGGGGGGCGTGGGGACACTGAAGCTTTCTTT
- - 11 TRBJ1-2 TRBV6-5 CASSYGGVDTF TGTGCCAGCAGTTACGGCGGAGTCGACACCTTC
- once 14 TRBJ1-1 TRBV9 CASGVGGGDTEAFF TGTGCCAGCGGAGTTGGCGGGGGGGACACTGAAGCTTTCTTT
TRBD2 - 17 TRBJ2-5 TRBV9 CASSARPNSGGQETQYF TGTGCCAGCAGCGCCCGCCCTAATAGCGGGGGACAAGAGACCCAGTACTTC
- - 18 TRBJ2-7 TRBV21-1 CASSKEGVASGLSYEQYF TGTGCCAGCAGCAAAGAGGGGGTAGCTAGCGGCCTCTCCTACGAGCAGTACTTC
- - 12 TRBJ1-2 TRBV10-3 CAISPESYGYTF TGTGCCATCAGCCCGGAGTCCTATGGCTACACCTTC
- - 12 TRBJ2-7 TRBV18 CASSPRVGEQYF TGTGCCAGCTCACCCAGGGTAGGCGAGCAGTACTTC
TRBD2 - 15 TRBJ2-1 TRBV9 CASSMGLVGYNEQFF TGTGCCAGCAGCATGGGACTAGTGGGCTACAATGAGCAGTTCTTC
TRBD2 - 16 TRBJ2-1 TRBV5-1 CASSSFGGSGANEQFF TGCGCCAGCAGCTCGTTTGGTGGTAGCGGGGCCAATGAGCAGTTCTTC
TRBD2 - 17 TRBJ2-5 TRBV5-5 CASSSLVAGGWQETQYF TGTGCCAGCAGTTCCCTCGTTGCGGGGGGCTGGCAAGAGACCCAGTACTTC